One and the same sample provided the 15 T cell receptor beta chains below, sequenced in a study of T cell changes during pregnancy in multiple sclerosis. This table comes from immunoSEQ multiplex PCR, and its TCRdb copy is limited to in-frame clones, with some not included. The top ten clones hold 1.5% to 2% of a sample with roughly 41,000 clones, less than 95% of them seen once. This material consisted of peripheral blood, taken in the third trimester of pregnancy. These receptors all stem from a female donor with multiple sclerosis, enrolled in a pregnancy study.

V is TRBV18 and J is TRBJ1-5, with TRBD1 matching 7 bases. This CDR3 is built from 14 residues. V lost 1 base, J lost 5 bases, and 2 bases stayed unmatched. Per germline, CDR1 KGHSH and CDR2 LQKENI. For the CDR3, the DNA is TGTGCCAGCTCACCACAGGGGGCCGATCAGCCCCAGCATTTT. This sequence encodes CASSPQGADQPQHF.

The chain uses TRBV5-1 and TRBJ1-2, with 7 bases fitting TRBD1. The CDR3 consists of 15 residues. V trimming: 5 bases; J trimming: 0 bases; junction bases outside the gene matches: 7. Germline CDR1 reads SGHRS; CDR2 reads YFSETQ. The CDR3: CASRVVGTANYGYTF. The DNA for the CDR3 is TGCGCCAGCAGGGTTGTGGGGACAGCTAACTATGGCTACACCTTC.

The chain is built from TRBV7-8 and TRBJ2-3, with D maybe TRBD1 (6 bases). Germline V gives CDR1 SGHVS, CDR2 FQNEAQ. V was clipped by 4 bases and J by 0 bases, with 14 bases between them. CDR3 length: 16 amino acids. The CDR3 sequence: CASSSLTGSSTDTQYF. For the CDR3, the DNA is TGTGCCAGCAGCTCGTTGACAGGATCTAGCACAGATACGCAGTATTTT.

V gene TRBV27 combines with J gene TRBJ2-1; perhaps TRBD1 as D (6 bases). Germline V gene lookup returns CDR1 MNHEY and CDR2 SMNVEV (reference sequence). V was pared by 6 bases and J by 4 bases, with 22 bases between. The CDR3 is 17 amino acids. The CDR3 is CASSLDQGRVVYNEQFF. The CDR3 DNA reads as TGTGCCAGCAGCCTAGATCAGGGGCGGGTAGTATACAATGAGCAGTTCTTC.

The chain joins TRBV2 to TRBJ1-1; 9 bases align to TRBD1. This CDR3 is built from 13 residues. Germline V gene data show CDR1 as SNHLY and CDR2 as FYNNEI. V lost 6 bases and J lost 5; bases outside the gene matches: 4. This CDR3 reads CASRYRGQTEAFF. In DNA, the CDR3 is TGTGCCAGCAGGTACAGGGGGCAAACTGAAGCTTTCTTT.

The J gene is TRBJ2-7, the V gene TRBV5-4; tentative D call: TRBD2 (6 bases). CDR3 length equals 13 residues. The V gene's germline CDR1 is SGHNT and CDR2 YYREEE (reference sequence). Trimming cost V 6 bases and J 5 bases, with 15 bases left between them. The CDR3 here is CASTGWGVDEQYF. The CDR3 DNA follows: TGTGCCAGCACCGGTTGGGGGGTCGACGAGCAGTACTTC.

The chain recombines TRBV7-3 with TRBJ2-2; 7 bases align to TRBD1. Per the germline V gene, CDR1 is SGHTA and CDR2 is FQGTGA. This CDR3 spans 13 amino acids. With 5 bases clipped from V and 9 bases from J, the junction kept 6 bases outside the gene matches. The CDR3 region has the DNA TGTGCCAGCAGCCGACGACAGGGTAGGGAGCTGTTTTTT. It specifies CASSRRQGRELFF.

V gene TRBV13 combines with J gene TRBJ2-2; D remains ambiguous. The V end lost 2 bases, the J end lost 3 bases, and 7 bases lay between the germline ends. The CDR3 totals 14 residues. CDR1 is PRHDT, CDR2 FYEKMQ, per germline (reference sequence). CDR3 in amino acids: CASSLSEDTGELFF. The DNA for the CDR3 is TGTGCCAGCAGCTTATCAGAGGACACCGGGGAGCTGTTTTTT. The full variable domain, in which reference TRBV13 and TRBJ2-2 provide the parts outside the CDR3, is AAGVIQSPRHLIKEKRETATLKCYPIPRHDTVYWYQQGPGQDPQFLISFYEKMQSDKGSIPDRFSAQQFSDYHSELNMSSLELGDSALYFCASSLSEDTGELFFGEGSRLTVL.

This clone was seen a few times. In DNA form, the CDR3 reads TGTGCCAGCACCGCGGGGACGAAACTGTTTTTT. It codes for CASTAGTKLFF. The chain combines TRBV14 with TRBJ1-4, with D possibly being TRBD1 (5 bases). The CDR3 length is 11 residues. Trimming stripped 7 bases from V and 11 bases from J, with 11 bases between. CDR1 and CDR2 from the germline V gene are SGHDN and FVKESK. The full variable domain, with the rest looked up from reference TRBV14 and TRBJ1-4, is EAGVTQFPSHSVIEKGQTVTLRCDPISGHDNLYWYRRVMGKEIKFLLHFVKESKQDESGMPNNRFLAERTGGTYSTLKVQPAELEDSGVYFCASTAGTKLFFGSGTQLSVL.

The V and J genes are TRBV6-1 and TRBJ2-7; TRBD2 might be the D (6 bases). V was shortened by 0 bases and J by 6 bases, with 9 bases between the two germline ends. The CDR3 is 13 amino acids. Looked up from germline, CDR1 is MNHNS and CDR2 is SASEGT. The CDR3 region is CASSEAAGSEQYF. CDR3 coding DNA: TGTGCCAGCAGTGAAGCGGCGGGGAGCGAGCAGTACTTC.

J is TRBJ2-7 and V is TRBV2; D gene ambiguous. V was shortened by 1 base and J by 2 bases, with 6 bases between the two germline ends. The CDR3 runs 13 residues. Germline CDR1 is SNHLY and CDR2 is FYNNEI. CDR3 residues: CASSEGRAYEQYF. CDR3 in DNA: TGTGCCAGCAGTGAAGGCCGGGCCTACGAGCAGTACTTC.

The chain has TRBV28 and TRBJ1-2, with a possible D match to TRBD1 (6 bases). The CDR3 loop spans 15 amino acids. The germline V gene has CDR1 MDHEN and CDR2 SYDVKM. The ends were cut back, 6 bases at V and 8 bases at J, with 22 bases in the middle. The CDR3 DNA sequence: TGTGCCAGCAGCCGAGAACAGGGAGTTGCGCGAGGCTACACCTTC. Protein: CASSREQGVARGYTF.

The chain combines TRBV9 with TRBJ2-3, with 12 bases aligning to TRBD1. After removal of 0 bases from V and 5 bases from J, the junction contained 4 bases not matched to a gene. The CDR3 spans 16 residues. The germline V gene has CDR1 SGDLS and CDR2 YYNGEE. CDR3 protein: CASSVVGTGGIDTQYF. CDR3 DNA sequence: TGTGCCAGCAGCGTAGTGGGGACAGGGGGCATAGATACGCAGTATTTT.

This chain connects TRBV13 to TRBJ2-5, with 9 bases identical to TRBD2. Germline CDR1 PRHDT, CDR2 FYEKMQ (reference sequence). This CDR3 region has 15 residues. The junction had 7 bases not matched to a gene; V was cut back by 3 bases and J by 5 bases. The CDR3: CASSFRGRAGETQYF. CDR3 in DNA: TGTGCCAGCAGCTTTCGCGGGAGGGCCGGTGAGACCCAGTACTTC.

The gene calls are TRBV7-9 and TRBJ2-5; 8 bases are a match to TRBD2. This CDR3 region has 13 residues. Germline CDR1 SEHNR, CDR2 FQNEAQ (reference sequence). V lost 5 bases to trimming and J lost 7 bases; unmatched junction nucleotides: 6. The CDR3 nucleotides read TGTGCCAGCAGCCTCGGGACTAGTGGGACCCAGTACTTC. Protein: CASSLGTSGTQYF.